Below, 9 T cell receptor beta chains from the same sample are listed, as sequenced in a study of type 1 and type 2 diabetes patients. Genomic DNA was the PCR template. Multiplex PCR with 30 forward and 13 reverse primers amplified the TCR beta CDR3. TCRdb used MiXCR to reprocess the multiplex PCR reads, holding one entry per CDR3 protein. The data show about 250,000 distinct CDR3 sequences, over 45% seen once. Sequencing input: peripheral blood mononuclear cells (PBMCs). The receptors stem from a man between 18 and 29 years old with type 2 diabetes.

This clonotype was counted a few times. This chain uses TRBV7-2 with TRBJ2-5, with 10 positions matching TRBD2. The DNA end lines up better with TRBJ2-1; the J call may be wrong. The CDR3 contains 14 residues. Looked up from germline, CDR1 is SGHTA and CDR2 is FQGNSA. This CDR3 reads CASTSGLADNEQFF. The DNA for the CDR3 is TGTGCCAGCACCTCAGGACTAGCGGACAATGAGCAGTTCTTC.

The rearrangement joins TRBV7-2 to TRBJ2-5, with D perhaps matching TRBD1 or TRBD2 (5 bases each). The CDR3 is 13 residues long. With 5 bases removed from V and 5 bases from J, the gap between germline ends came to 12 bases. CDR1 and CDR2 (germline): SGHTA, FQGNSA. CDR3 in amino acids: CASSVGEWETQYF. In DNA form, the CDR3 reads TGTGCCAGCAGCGTGGGGGAGTGGGAGACCCAGTACTTC.

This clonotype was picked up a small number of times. CDR3 coding DNA: TGTGCCAGCAGTCCCACCGGACAGAACACTGAAGCTTTCTTT. It yields the protein CASSPTGQNTEAFF. J is TRBJ1-1 and V is TRBV27, with D possibly being TRBD1 (5 bases). The CDR3 contains 14 residues. Deletions cut 5 bases from V and 1 base from J, with 11 bases between. Germline V CDR1 and CDR2: MNHEY, SMNVEV (reference sequence).

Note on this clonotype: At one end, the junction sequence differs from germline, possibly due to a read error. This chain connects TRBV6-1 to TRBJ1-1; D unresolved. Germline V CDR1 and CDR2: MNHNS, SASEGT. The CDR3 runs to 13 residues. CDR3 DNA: TGCGCCAGCAGTGTTCAGACGTCCGGGGAAGCTTTCTTT. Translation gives CASSVQTSGEAFF.

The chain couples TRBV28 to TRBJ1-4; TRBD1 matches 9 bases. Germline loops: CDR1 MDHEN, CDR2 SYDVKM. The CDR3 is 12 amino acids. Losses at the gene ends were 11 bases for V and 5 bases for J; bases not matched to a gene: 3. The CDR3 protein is CAAGQGNEKLFF. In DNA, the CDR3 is TGTGCCGCCGGACAGGGGAATGAAAAACTGTTTTTT.

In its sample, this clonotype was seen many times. The DNA for the CDR3 is TGTGCCAGCAGCCTGGGACAGACAAATTCACCCCTCCACTTT. Its protein is CASSLGQTNSPLHF. The genes are TRBV7-3 and TRBJ1-6; 7 bases align to TRBD1. V lost 5 bases, J lost 7 bases, and 5 bases stayed unmatched. Germline-derived CDR1 and CDR2 are SGHTA and FQGTGA. The CDR3 extends over 14 amino acids.

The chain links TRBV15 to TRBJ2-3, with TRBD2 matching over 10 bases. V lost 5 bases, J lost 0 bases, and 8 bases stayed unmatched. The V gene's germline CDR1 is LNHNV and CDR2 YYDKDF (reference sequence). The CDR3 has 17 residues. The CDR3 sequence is CATSASLAGASTDTQYF. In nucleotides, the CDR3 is TGTGCCACCAGCGCGTCCCTAGCGGGGGCTAGCACAGATACGCAGTATTTT.

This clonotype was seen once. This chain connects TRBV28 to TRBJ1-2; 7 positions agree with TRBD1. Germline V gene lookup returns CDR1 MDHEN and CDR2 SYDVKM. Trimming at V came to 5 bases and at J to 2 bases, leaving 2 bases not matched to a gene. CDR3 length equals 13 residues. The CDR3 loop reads CASSGTVNYGYTF. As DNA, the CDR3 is TGTGCCAGCAGTGGGACAGTAAACTATGGCTACACCTTC.

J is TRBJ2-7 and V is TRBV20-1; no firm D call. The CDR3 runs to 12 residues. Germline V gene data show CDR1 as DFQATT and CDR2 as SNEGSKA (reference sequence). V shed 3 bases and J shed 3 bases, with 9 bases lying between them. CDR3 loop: CSARGLGYEQYF. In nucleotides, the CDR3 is TGCAGTGCTAGGGGCCTAGGCTACGAGCAGTACTTC.